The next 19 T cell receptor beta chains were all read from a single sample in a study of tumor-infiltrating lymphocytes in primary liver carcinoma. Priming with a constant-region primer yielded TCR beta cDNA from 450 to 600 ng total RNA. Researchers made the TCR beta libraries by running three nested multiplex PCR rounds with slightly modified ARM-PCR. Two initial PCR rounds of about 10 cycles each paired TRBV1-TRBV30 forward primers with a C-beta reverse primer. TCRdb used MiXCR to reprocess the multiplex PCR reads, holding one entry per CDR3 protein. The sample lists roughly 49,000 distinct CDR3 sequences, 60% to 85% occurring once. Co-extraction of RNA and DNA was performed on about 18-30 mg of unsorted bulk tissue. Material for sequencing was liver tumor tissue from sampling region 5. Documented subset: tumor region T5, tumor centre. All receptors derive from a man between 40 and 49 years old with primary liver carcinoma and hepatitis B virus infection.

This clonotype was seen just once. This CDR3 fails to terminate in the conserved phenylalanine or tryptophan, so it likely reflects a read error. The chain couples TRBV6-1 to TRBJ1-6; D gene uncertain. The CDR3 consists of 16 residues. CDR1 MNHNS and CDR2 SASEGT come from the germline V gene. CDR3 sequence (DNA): TGTGCCAGCCGTGAAATGGTCACCTCCTATAATTCACCCCTCCACCTT. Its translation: CASREMVTSYNSPLHL.

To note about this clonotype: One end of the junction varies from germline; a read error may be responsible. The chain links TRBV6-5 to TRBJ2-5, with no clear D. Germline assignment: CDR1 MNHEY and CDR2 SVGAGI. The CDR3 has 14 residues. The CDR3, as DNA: TGTGTCAGCAGTTATGGCGCGGTACAAGAGACCCAGTACTTC. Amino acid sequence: CVSSYGAVQETQYF.

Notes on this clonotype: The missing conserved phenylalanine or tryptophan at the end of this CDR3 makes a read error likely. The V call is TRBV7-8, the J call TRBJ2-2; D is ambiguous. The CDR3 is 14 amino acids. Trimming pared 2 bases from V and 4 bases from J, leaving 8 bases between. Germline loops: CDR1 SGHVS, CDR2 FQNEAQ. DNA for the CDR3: TGTGCCAGCAGCTTAACTCCAACCACCGGGGAGCTGTTTTTA. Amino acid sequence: CASSLTPTTGELFL.

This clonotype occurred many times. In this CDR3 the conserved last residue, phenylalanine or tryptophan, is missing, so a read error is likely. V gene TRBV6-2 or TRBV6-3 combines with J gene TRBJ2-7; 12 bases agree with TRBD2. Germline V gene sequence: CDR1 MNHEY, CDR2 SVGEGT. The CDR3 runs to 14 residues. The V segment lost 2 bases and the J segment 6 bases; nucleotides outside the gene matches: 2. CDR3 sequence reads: CASSYGTSGPEQYL. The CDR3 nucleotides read TGTGCCAGCAGTTACGGGACTAGCGGGCCCGAGCAGTACCTC.

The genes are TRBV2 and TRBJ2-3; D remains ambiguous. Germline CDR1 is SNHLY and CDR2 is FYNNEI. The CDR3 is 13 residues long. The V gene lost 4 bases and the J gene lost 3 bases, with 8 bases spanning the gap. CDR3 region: CASSGLGTDTQYF. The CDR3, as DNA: TGTGCCAGCAGTGGACTGGGAACAGATACGCAGTATTTT.

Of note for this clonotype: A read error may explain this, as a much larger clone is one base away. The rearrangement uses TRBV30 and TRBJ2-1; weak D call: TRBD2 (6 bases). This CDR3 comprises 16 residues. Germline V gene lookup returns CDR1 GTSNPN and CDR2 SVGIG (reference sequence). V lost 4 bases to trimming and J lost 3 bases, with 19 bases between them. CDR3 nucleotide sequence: TGTGCCTGGAACGCCCTCGGGGGTGGAGGCTACAATGAGCAGTTCTTC. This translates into CAWNALGGGGYNEQFF.

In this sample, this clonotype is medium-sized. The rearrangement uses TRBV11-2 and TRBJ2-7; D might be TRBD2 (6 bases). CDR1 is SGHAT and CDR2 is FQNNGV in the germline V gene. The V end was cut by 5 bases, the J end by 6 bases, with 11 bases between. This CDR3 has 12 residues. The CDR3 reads CASSAGGSEQYF. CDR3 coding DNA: TGTGCCAGCAGCGCTGGAGGGAGCGAGCAGTACTTC.

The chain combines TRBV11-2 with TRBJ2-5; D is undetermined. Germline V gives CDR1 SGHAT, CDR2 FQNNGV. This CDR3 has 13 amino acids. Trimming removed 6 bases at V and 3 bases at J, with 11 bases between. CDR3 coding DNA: TGTGCCAGCAGGCGACGAATCAAAGAGACCCAGTACTTC. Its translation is CASRRRIKETQYF.

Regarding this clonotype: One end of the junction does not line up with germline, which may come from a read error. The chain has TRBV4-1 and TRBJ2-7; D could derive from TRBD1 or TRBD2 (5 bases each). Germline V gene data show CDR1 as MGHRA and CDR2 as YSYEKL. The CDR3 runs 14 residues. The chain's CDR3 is CVSSQEIRDLEQYF. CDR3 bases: TGCGTCAGCAGCCAAGAAATTCGGGACCTCGAGCAATACTTC.

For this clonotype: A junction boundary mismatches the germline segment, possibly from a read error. CDR3 sequence (DNA): TGCGCCAGCAACCAAGATCTACTAGCGGAAGATCAGCACTTC. This encodes CASNQDLLAEDQHF. The rearrangement uses TRBV4-1 and TRBJ2-7, with 8 bases that match TRBD2. This CDR3 has 14 amino acids. The V gene's germline CDR1 is MGHRA and CDR2 YSYEKL.

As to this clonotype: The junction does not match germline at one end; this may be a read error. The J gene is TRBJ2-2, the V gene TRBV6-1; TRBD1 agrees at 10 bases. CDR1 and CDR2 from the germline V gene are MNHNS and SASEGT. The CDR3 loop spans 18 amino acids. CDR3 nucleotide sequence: TGTGCCAGCAGTGTGGGACAGGGGTACGCAACGAACACCGGGGATCTGTTTTTT. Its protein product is CASSVGQGYATNTGDLFF.

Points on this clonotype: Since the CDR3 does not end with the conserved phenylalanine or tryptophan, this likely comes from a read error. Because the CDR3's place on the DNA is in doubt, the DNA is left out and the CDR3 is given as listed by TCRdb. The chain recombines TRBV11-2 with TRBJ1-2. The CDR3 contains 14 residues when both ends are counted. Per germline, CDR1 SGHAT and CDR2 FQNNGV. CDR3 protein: CASRGRDTTYGYAL.

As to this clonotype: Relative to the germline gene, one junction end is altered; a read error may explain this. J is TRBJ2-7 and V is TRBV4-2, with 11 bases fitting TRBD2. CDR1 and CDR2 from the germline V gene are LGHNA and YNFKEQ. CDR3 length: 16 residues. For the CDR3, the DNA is TGTACCAGCAACCAAGGGGAGCTAGCGGGAGGCCACGAGCAGTACTTC. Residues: CTSNQGELAGGHEQYF.

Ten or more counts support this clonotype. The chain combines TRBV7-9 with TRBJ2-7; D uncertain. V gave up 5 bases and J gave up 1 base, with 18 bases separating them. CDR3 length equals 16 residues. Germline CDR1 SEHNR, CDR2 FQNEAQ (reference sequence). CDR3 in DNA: TGTGCCAGCAGCCCCACCCCCTCCTCACTATCCTACGAGCAGTACTTC. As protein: CASSPTPSSLSYEQYF.

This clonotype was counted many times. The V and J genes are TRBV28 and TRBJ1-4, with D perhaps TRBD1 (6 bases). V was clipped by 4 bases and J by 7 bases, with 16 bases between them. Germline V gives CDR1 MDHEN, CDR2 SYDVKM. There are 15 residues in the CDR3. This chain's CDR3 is CASSSLSRQVEKLFF. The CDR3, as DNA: TGTGCCAGCAGTTCCCTCTCTAGACAGGTTGAAAAACTGTTTTTT.

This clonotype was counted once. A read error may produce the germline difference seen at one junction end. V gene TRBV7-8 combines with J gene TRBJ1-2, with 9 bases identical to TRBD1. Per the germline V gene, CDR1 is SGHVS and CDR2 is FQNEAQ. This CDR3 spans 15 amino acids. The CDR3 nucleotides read TGTGCCAGCAGCTGGCGGACAGGGGACCTCTATGTCTACACCTTC. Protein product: CASSWRTGDLYVYTF.

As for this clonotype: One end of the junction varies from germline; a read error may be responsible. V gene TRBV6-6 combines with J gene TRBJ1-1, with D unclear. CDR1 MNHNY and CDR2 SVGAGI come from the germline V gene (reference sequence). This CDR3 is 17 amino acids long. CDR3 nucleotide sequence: TGTGTCAGCAGTATCATGGGGAGGAATCCCATGAACATTGAAGCTTTCTTT. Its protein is CVSSIMGRNPMNIEAFF.

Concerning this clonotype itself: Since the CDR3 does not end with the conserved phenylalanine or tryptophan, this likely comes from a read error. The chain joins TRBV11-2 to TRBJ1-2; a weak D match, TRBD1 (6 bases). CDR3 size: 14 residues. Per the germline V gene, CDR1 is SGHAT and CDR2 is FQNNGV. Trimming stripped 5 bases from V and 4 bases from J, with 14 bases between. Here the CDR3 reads CASSKLQGSYGYTV. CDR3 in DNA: TGTGCCAGCAGCAAACTACAGGGATCCTATGGCTACACCGTC.

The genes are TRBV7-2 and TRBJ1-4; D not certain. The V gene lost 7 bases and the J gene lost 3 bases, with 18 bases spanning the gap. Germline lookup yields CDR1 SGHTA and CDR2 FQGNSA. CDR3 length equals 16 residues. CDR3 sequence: CASNSGRLTANEKLFF. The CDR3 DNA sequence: TGTGCCAGCAACTCCGGACGTCTGACCGCTAATGAAAAACTGTTTTTT.